A selection of T cell receptor beta chains follows, all from one sample in a study of cytomegalovirus exposure and HLA in healthy donors. The repertoire was sequenced with immunoSEQ multiplex PCR; TCRdb's copy has only in-frame clones and lacks some. The sample includes more than 150,000 clones, around 80% seen only once; the top ten take around 1.5%. Specimen: PBMCs. Source of these receptors: a man between 18 and 29 years old in good health and CMV-seronegative. CDR3s include the opening cysteine and the closing phenylalanine or tryptophan. The D gene is left open where the match is weak. Only some rows state a clone size, as once, few, many or a class for expanded clones.

cdr3_aa	cdr3_nt	v_call	j_call	clone_size	d_call
CASSLGRQGNREQYF	TGTGCCAGCAGCTTAGGACGACAGGGCAATCGCGAGCAGTACTTC	TRBV13	TRBJ2-7	-	TRBD1
CASSWGLGGETQYF	TGTGCCAGCAGCTGGGGACTAGGTGGAGAGACCCAGTACTTC	TRBV7-8	TRBJ2-5	once	TRBD2
CASSLAGLAGGPGPNEQFF	TGTGCCAGCAGCTTAGCGGGACTAGCGGGAGGACCCGGGCCCAATGAGCAGTTCTTC	TRBV11-2	TRBJ2-1	few	TRBD2
CASSLGWTGGGRASGETQYF	TGTGCCAGCAGTTTAGGGTGGACAGGGGGCGGGAGGGCCAGTGGGGAGACCCAGTACTTC	TRBV28	TRBJ2-5	-	TRBD1
CASSGAGVYEQYF	TGTGCCAGCAGCGGGGCGGGAGTGTACGAGCAGTACTTC	TRBV7-9	TRBJ2-7	few	TRBD2
CASSDPEAVLSYEQYF	TGTGCCAGCAGTGACCCCGAAGCGGTCCTCTCCTACGAGCAGTACTTC	TRBV6-1	TRBJ2-7	once	-
CASRPTGPYEQYF	TGTGCCAGCAGACCCACAGGGCCCTACGAGCAGTACTTC	TRBV11-2	TRBJ2-7	-	-
CASSQGRQYEQYF	TGTGCCAGCAGCCAGGGGAGGCAGTACGAGCAGTACTTC	TRBV14	TRBJ2-7	-	-
CSVVPQYTGELFF	TGCAGCGTTGTACCGCAGTACACCGGGGAGCTGTTTTTT	TRBV29-1	TRBJ2-2	-	-
CASSATTGDEQYF	TGCGCCAGCAGCGCAACGACAGGGGATGAGCAGTACTTC	TRBV5-1	TRBJ2-7	-	TRBD1
CASSGSQTSTDTQYF	TGCGCCAGCAGCGGTAGCCAGACTAGCACAGATACGCAGTATTTT	TRBV4-1	TRBJ2-3	-	-
CASSQADEQFF	TGTGCCAGCAGCCAAGCGGATGAGCAGTTCTTC	TRBV6-5	TRBJ2-1	-	-
CASSSPEAGRETQYF	TGTGCCAGCAGCTCGCCGGAAGCGGGAAGAGAGACCCAGTACTTC	TRBV7-2	TRBJ2-5	-	TRBD2
CASSLAGQGGEQYF	TGTGCCAGCAGCTTAGCGGGACAGGGGGGCGAGCAGTACTTC	TRBV7-2	TRBJ2-7	-	TRBD1
CASSQERRLRTGELFF	TGCGCCAGCAGCCAAGAACGTCGACTTCGCACCGGGGAGCTGTTTTTT	TRBV4-1	TRBJ2-2	-	-
CASSVAGGPGGSYEQYF	TGTGCCAGCTCAGTAGCGGGAGGCCCGGGGGGGAGCTACGAGCAGTACTTC	TRBV2	TRBJ2-7	-	TRBD2
CASGRTGKIDQPQHF	TGTGCCAGCGGTCGGACAGGGAAGATCGATCAGCCCCAGCATTTT	TRBV27	TRBJ1-5	-	TRBD1
CASSPRGREQFF	TGTGCCAGCAGCCCCAGAGGGAGGGAGCAGTTCTTC	TRBV6-6	TRBJ2-1	-	-
CASSYSLLGASYEQYF	TGTGCCAGCAGTTACTCACTCCTGGGAGCATCCTACGAGCAGTACTTC	TRBV6-5	TRBJ2-7	-	-
CSVEPLGGSSYNEQFF	TGCAGCGTTGAACCCTTGGGCGGGAGCTCCTACAATGAGCAGTTCTTC	TRBV29-1	TRBJ2-1	-	TRBD2
CASSARTGSHEQYF	TGCGCCAGCAGCGCAAGGACAGGGTCCCACGAGCAGTACTTC	TRBV5-1	TRBJ2-7	-	TRBD1
CASSAIAGLQETQYF	TGTGCCAGCAGTGCCATAGCGGGGTTACAAGAGACCCAGTACTTC	TRBV2	TRBJ2-5	-	TRBD2
CASRLGPVGYEQYF	TGTGCCAGCAGACTAGGACCAGTCGGGTACGAGCAGTACTTC	TRBV6-5	TRBJ2-7	once	-
CASSRVDSFGEKLFF	TGTGCCAGCAGCCGGGTGGACAGCTTTGGGGAAAAACTGTTTTTT	TRBV7-8	TRBJ1-4	-	-
CASGRPGRPEQFF	TGTGCTAGTGGCCGGCCGGGTAGGCCGGAGCAGTTCTTC	TRBV12-5	TRBJ2-1	-	-
CASSLAGRGTEAFF	TGTGCCAGCAGTTTGGCAGGGAGGGGCACTGAAGCTTTCTTT	TRBV28	TRBJ1-1	-	-
CASSPGLADTQYF	TGTGCCAGCAGCCCTGGACTAGCGGATACGCAGTATTTT	TRBV6-5	TRBJ2-3	-	TRBD2
CATSRGGDTEAFF	TGTGCCACCAGCAGAGGGGGGGACACTGAAGCTTTCTTT	TRBV15	TRBJ1-1	-	-
CASSLGGFEQETQYF	TGTGCCAGCAGCTTAGGCGGCTTCGAACAAGAGACCCAGTACTTC	TRBV11-2	TRBJ2-5	-	-
CASSPPDSPLHF	TGTGCCAGTAGCCCCCCAGATTCACCCCTCCACTTT	TRBV19	TRBJ1-6	few	-
CASRPLVGAYNIGWAFF	TGTGCCAGCAGACCCTTGGTGGGGGCGTACAACATTGGCTGGGCTTTCTTT	TRBV28	TRBJ1-1	few	-
CASSTLAGGPAGEQFF	TGTGCCAGCAGCACCTTAGCGGGAGGGCCAGCGGGTGAGCAGTTCTTC	TRBV9	TRBJ2-1	-	TRBD2
CASSMVGGVAKNIQYF	TGTGCCAGTAGTATGGTAGGGGGGGTGGCCAAAAACATTCAGTACTTC	TRBV19	TRBJ2-4	once	-
CASKTGWAQYF	TGTGCCAGCAAAACAGGATGGGCCCAGTACTTC	TRBV28	TRBJ2-5	-	-
CASVRMEGGELFF	TGTGCCAGCGTTAGGATGGAGGGCGGGGAGCTGTTTTTT	TRBV6-1	TRBJ2-2	-	-
CASSPAGAGGPQNIQYF	TGTGCCAGCAGCCCCGCCGGGGCGGGGGGCCCCCAAAACATTCAGTACTTC	TRBV9	TRBJ2-4	-	TRBD2
CASSESRDSPYEQYF	TGTGCCAGCAGTGAATCCCGGGACAGCCCCTACGAGCAGTACTTC	TRBV6-1	TRBJ2-7	-	TRBD1
CASSYRAEAFF	TGTGCCAGCAGTTATCGAGCTGAAGCTTTCTTT	TRBV6-5	TRBJ1-1	-	-
CASSLSAAEQYF	TGTGCCAGCAGTTTATCGGCGGCCGAGCAGTACTTC	TRBV28	TRBJ2-7	-	-
CASSARDSNLYEQYF	TGTGCCAGCAGTGCACGGGACTCCAACCTCTACGAGCAGTACTTC	TRBV28	TRBJ2-7	-	-
CASSSSRDRRAHYEQYF	TGTGCCAGCAGCTCTTCTCGGGACAGGAGGGCCCACTACGAGCAGTACTTC	TRBV5-4	TRBJ2-7	-	TRBD1
CAWSRLAGGEQFF	TGTGCCTGGAGTCGACTAGCGGGAGGCGAGCAGTTCTTC	TRBV30	TRBJ2-1	-	TRBD2
CSFWRGGGDTQYF	TGCAGCTTCTGGCGGGGGGGCGGAGATACGCAGTATTTT	TRBV29-1	TRBJ2-3	-	TRBD2
CASRVSGETEYF	TGCGCCAGCAGGGTTAGCGGGGAGACGGAGTACTTC	TRBV5-1	TRBJ2-7	few	TRBD2
CASSPNLWKGDEKLFF	TGTGCCAGCTCACCCAACTTGTGGAAGGGGGATGAAAAACTGTTTTTT	TRBV18	TRBJ1-4	few	-
CASSVPGVQQYF	TGTGCCAGCAGCGTTCCAGGGGTTCAGCAGTACTTC	TRBV28	TRBJ2-7	-	-
CASSPRTQGLGGYTF	TGTGCCAGCTCACCCCGAACACAGGGTTTGGGTGGCTACACCTTC	TRBV18	TRBJ1-2	-	-
CAWNREGYGYTF	TGTGCCTGGAACAGGGAGGGCTATGGCTACACCTTC	TRBV30	TRBJ1-2	-	-
CSVEVAAYEQYF	TGCAGCGTTGAAGTAGCCGCCTACGAGCAGTACTTC	TRBV29-1	TRBJ2-7	-	-
CASSQLQGRSNYGYPF	TGTGCCAGCAGCCAACTACAGGGGCGCAGCAACTATGGCTACCCCTTC	TRBV6-6	TRBJ1-2	-	TRBD1
CAWRGPPGGTQYF	TGTGCCTGGAGGGGGCCCCCGGGGGGGACCCAGTACTTC	TRBV30	TRBJ2-5	-	TRBD2
CASSLGRGRGGAQHF	TGTGCCAGCAGCTTGGGCAGGGGGCGCGGAGGAGCCCAGCATTTT	TRBV5-6	TRBJ1-5	-	TRBD1
CASSWTSGGIDTQYF	TGTGCCAGCAGCTGGACTAGCGGGGGTATAGATACGCAGTATTTT	TRBV2	TRBJ2-3	-	TRBD2